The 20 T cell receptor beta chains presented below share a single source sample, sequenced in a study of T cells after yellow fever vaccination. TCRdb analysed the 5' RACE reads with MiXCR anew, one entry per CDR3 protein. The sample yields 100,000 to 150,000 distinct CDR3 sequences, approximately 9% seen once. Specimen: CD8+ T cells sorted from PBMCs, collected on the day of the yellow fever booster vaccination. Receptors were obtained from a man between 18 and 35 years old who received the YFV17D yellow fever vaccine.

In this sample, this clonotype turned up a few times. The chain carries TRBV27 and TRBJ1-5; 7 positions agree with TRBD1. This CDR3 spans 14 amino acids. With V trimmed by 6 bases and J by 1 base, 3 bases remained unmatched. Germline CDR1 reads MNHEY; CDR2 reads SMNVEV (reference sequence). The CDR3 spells CASRLTGSNQPQHF. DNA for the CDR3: TGTGCCAGCAGACTGACAGGGAGCAATCAGCCCCAGCATTTT.

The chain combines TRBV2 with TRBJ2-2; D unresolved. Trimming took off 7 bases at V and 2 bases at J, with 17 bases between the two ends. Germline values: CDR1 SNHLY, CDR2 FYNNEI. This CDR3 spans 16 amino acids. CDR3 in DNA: TGTGCCAGCACCCCCCCGGACGTTGTTAACACCGGGGAGCTGTTTTTT. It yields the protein CASTPPDVVNTGELFF.

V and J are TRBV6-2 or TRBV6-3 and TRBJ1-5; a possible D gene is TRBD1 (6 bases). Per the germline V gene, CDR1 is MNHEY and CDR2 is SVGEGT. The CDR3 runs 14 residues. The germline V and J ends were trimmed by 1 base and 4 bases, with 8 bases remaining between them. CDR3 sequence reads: CASSYLGANQPQHF. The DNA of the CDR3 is TGTGCCAGCAGTTACTTGGGGGCGAATCAGCCCCAGCATTTT.

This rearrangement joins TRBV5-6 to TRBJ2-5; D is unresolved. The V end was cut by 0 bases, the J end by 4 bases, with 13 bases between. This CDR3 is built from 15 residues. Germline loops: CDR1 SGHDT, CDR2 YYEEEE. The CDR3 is CASSLEADELETQYF. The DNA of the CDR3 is TGTGCCAGCAGCTTGGAGGCAGACGAATTAGAGACCCAGTACTTC.

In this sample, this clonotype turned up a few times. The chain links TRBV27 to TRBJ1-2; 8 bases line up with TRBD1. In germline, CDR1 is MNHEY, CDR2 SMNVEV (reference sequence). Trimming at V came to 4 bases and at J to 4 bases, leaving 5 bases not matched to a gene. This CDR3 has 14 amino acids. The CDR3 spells CASSSMGQVYGYTF. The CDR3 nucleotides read TGTGCCAGCAGTTCAATGGGACAGGTCTATGGCTACACCTTC.

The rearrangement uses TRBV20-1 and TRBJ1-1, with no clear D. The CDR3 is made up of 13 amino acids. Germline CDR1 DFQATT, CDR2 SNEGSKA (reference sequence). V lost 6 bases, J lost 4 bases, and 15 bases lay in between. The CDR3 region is CSASPWVSTEAFF. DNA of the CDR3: TGCAGTGCCTCCCCCTGGGTGAGCACTGAAGCTTTCTTT.

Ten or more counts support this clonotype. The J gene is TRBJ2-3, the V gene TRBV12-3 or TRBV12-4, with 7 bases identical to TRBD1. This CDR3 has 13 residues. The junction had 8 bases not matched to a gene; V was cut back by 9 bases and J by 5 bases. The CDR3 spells CASTGVLVDTQYF. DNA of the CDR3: TGTGCCAGTACAGGGGTTTTAGTAGATACGCAGTATTTT.

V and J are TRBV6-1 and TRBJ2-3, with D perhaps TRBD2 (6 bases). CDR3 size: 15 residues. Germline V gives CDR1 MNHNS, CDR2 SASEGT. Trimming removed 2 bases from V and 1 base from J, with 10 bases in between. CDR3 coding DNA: TGTGCCAGCAGTGAATGGCGGGGAGGCACAGATACGCAGTATTTT. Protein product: CASSEWRGGTDTQYF.

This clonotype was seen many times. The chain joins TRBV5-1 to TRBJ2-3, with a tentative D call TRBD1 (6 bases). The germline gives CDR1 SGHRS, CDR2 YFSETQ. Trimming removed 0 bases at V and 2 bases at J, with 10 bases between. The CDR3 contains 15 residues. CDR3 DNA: TGCGCCAGCAGCTTGGAAGGACAGTTCACAGATACGCAGTATTTT. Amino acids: CASSLEGQFTDTQYF.

The CDR3 nucleotides are TGTGCCATCAGTCCGGGACAGGGCTACGAGCAGTACGTC. It translates to CAISPGQGYEQYV. The rearrangement uses TRBV10-3 and TRBJ2-7; TRBD1 matches 9 bases. This CDR3 has 13 residues. From germline, CDR1 is ENHRY and CDR2 SYGVKD. V lost 5 bases and J lost 3; bases outside the gene matches: 2.

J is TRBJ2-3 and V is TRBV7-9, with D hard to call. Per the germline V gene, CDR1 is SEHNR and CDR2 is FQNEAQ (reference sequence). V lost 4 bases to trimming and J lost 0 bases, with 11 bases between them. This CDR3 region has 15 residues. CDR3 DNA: TGTGCCAGCAGCTCCCCGGTGCGAAGCACAGATACGCAGTATTTT. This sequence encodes CASSSPVRSTDTQYF.

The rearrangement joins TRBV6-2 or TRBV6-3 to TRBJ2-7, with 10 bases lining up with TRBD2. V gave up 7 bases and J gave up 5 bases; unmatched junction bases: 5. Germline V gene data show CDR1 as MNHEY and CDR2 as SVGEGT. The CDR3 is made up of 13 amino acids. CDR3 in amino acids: CASNQRGGDEQYF. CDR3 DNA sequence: TGTGCCAGCAACCAGCGGGGGGGCGACGAGCAGTACTTC.

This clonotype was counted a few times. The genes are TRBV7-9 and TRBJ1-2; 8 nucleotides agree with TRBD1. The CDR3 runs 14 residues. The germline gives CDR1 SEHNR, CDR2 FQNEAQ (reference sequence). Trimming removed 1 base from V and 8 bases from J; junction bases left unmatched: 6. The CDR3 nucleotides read TGTGCCAGCAGCTTAGAGACAGGGGACAAGGGCTACACCTTC. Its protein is CASSLETGDKGYTF.

CDR3 region: CASSLALAGPLEQYF. CDR3 nucleotides: TGTGCCAGCAGTTTGGCGCTTGCGGGGCCCCTCGAGCAGTACTTC. J is TRBJ2-7 and V is TRBV12-3 or TRBV12-4, with D tentatively TRBD2 (6 bases). The CDR3 covers 15 residues. Trimming shortened V by 3 bases and J by 6 bases, and 18 bases separated the two germline ends.

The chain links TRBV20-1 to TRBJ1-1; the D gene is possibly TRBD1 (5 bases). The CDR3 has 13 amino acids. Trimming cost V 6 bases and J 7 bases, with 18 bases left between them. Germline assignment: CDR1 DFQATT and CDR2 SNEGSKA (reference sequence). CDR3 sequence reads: CSAQGGVGLEAFF. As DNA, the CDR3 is TGCAGTGCCCAGGGAGGGGTTGGGCTTGAAGCTTTCTTT.

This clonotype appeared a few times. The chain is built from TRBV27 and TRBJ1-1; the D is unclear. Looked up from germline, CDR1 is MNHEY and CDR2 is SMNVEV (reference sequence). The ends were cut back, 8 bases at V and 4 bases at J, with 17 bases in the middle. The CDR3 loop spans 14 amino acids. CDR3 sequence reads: CASGRHESSTEAFF. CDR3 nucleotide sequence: TGTGCCAGCGGTAGACACGAGAGCTCCACTGAAGCTTTCTTT.

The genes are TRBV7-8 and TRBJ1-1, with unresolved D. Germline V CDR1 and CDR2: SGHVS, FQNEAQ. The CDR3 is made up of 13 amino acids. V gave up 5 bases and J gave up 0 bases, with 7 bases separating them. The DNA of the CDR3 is TGTGCCAGCAGCCCCTCAGTGAACACTGAAGCTTTCTTT. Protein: CASSPSVNTEAFF.

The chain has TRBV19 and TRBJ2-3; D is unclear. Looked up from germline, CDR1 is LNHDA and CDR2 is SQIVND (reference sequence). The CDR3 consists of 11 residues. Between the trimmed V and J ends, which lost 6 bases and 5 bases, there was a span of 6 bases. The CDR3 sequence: CASRLIDTQYF. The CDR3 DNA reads TGTGCCAGTAGACTTATAGATACGCAGTATTTT. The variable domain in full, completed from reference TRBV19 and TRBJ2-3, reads DGGITQSPKYLFRKEGQNVTLSCEQNLNHDAMYWYRQDPGQGLRLIYYSQIVNDFQKGDIAEGYSVSREKKESFPLTVTSAQKNPTAFYLCASRLIDTQYFGPGTRLTVL.

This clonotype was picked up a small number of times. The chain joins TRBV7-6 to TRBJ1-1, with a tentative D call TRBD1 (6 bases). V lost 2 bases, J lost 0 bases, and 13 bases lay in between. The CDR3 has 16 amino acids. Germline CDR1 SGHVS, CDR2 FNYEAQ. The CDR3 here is CASSLLGGPMNTEAFF. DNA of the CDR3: TGTGCCAGCAGCTTACTCGGGGGCCCTATGAACACTGAAGCTTTCTTT.

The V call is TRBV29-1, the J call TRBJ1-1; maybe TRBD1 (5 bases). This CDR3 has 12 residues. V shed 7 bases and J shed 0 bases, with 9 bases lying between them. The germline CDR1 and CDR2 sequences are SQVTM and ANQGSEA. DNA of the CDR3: TGCAGCGCCCCGACAGTGAACACTGAAGCTTTCTTT. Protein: CSAPTVNTEAFF.